The rows below give T cell receptor beta chains drawn from one sample of a study of cytomegalovirus exposure and HLA in healthy donors. The protocol was immunoSEQ multiplex PCR, while the TCRdb copy is restricted to in-frame clones and leaves out a portion. The sample has 100,000 to 150,000 clones; roughly 75% are singletons. Sequenced input: PBMCs. The source is a female donor in good health and CMV-seronegative. Both conserved end residues are part of each CDR3. The D gene is left open where the match is weak. The listing skips clone size in some rows; elsewhere it reads once, few, many or a size class.

TRBJ2-3,TRBV9,-,-,CASSPQGGASDTQYF,TGTGCCAGCAGCCCTCAAGGGGGGGCCTCAGATACGCAGTATTTT
TRBJ2-7,TRBV27,few,TRBD2,CASSLQLAGQMTNRYEQYF,TGTGCCAGCAGTTTACAGCTAGCGGGACAAATGACAAACCGCTACGAGCAGTACTTC
TRBJ1-1,TRBV4-2,-,-,CASSQDLGGARSYTEAFF,TGTGCCAGCAGCCAAGATCTAGGGGGGGCGAGGTCTTACACTGAAGCTTTCTTT
TRBJ1-4,TRBV5-6,-,-,CASSLREKLFF,TGTGCCAGCAGCCTCAGGGAAAAACTGTTTTTT
TRBJ2-7,TRBV19,-,-,CASSSGQSYEQYF,TGTGCCAGTAGTAGCGGCCAATCCTACGAGCAGTACTTC
TRBJ2-2,TRBV5-1,-,-,CASSLQGSAGELFF,TGCGCCAGCAGCTTGCAGGGCAGCGCCGGGGAGCTGTTTTTT
TRBJ2-7,TRBV7-6,-,TRBD1,CASSARQGGEQYF,TGTGCCAGCAGCGCCCGACAGGGGGGCGAGCAGTACTTC
TRBJ2-7,TRBV6-5,-,TRBD2,CASSYLRRGGTYEQYF,TGTGCCAGCAGTTACTTGAGGCGGGGGGGAACCTACGAGCAGTACTTC
TRBJ2-1,TRBV7-9,-,-,CASSLVAGTEQFF,TGTGCCAGCAGCTTAGTTGCGGGGACTGAGCAGTTCTTC
TRBJ2-6,TRBV28,-,-,CASSLYPTSSGANVLTF,TGTGCCAGCAGTTTATACCCGACTAGTTCTGGGGCCAACGTCCTGACTTTC
TRBJ1-2,TRBV30,-,-,CAWSVIGGYTF,TGTGCCTGGAGTGTAATCGGGGGCTACACCTTC
TRBJ1-2,TRBV20-1,-,TRBD1,CSASGTGYYTF,TGCAGTGCTAGCGGGACAGGGTACTACACCTTC
TRBJ2-5,TRBV7-9,-,-,CSSSSIETQYF,TGTTCCAGCAGCTCCATAGAGACCCAGTACTTC
TRBJ1-6,TRBV4-1,-,-,CASSQDPNYDGDPSPLHF,TGCGCCAGCAGCCAAGACCCCAATTATGACGGAGACCCTTCACCCCTCCACTTT
TRBJ2-5,TRBV10-3,-,-,CAIRDSGETQYF,TGTGCCATCAGGGACAGTGGAGAGACCCAGTACTTC
TRBJ1-1,TRBV5-5,-,-,CASIPRGNTEAFF,TGTGCCAGCATCCCTCGGGGGAACACTGAAGCTTTCTTT
TRBJ2-7,TRBV28,-,-,CASSPPISAAPYEQYF,TGTGCCAGCAGTCCACCGATTAGCGCAGCCCCCTACGAGCAGTACTTC
TRBJ1-1,TRBV6-1,-,-,CASSRQGILNTEAFF,TGTGCCAGCAGTCGGCAGGGAATCTTGAACACTGAAGCTTTCTTT
TRBJ1-1,TRBV5-1,-,TRBD1,CASSYAPGGLWTEAFF,TGCGCCAGCAGCTACGCACCAGGGGGCTTATGGACTGAAGCTTTCTTT
TRBJ1-2,TRBV6-5,-,-,CASSDLTAAYGYTF,TGTGCCAGCAGTGATTTGACAGCTGCCTATGGCTACACCTTC
TRBJ2-5,TRBV5-1,-,TRBD1,CASSPGTGSGVETQYF,TGCGCCAGCAGCCCCGGGACAGGGAGTGGGGTGGAGACCCAGTACTTC
TRBJ2-3,TRBV6-6,-,-,CASSYGRGTDTQYF,TGTGCCAGCAGTTACGGGCGGGGCACAGATACGCAGTATTTT
TRBJ1-1,TRBV7-3,few,-,CASSSQGRGTEAFF,TGTGCCAGCAGCTCCCAGGGCCGCGGCACTGAAGCTTTCTTT
TRBJ1-2,TRBV30,-,-,CAWKTERNYGYTF,TGTGCCTGGAAGACAGAGAGGAACTATGGCTACACCTTC
TRBJ1-2,TRBV5-6,-,-,CASSLGQGWYGYTF,TGTGCCAGCAGCTTGGGGCAGGGATGGTATGGCTACACCTTC
TRBJ1-1,TRBV10-1,-,TRBD1,CASSDRGRTEAFF,TGCGCCAGTTCGGACAGGGGAAGGACTGAAGCTTTCTTT
TRBJ2-5,TRBV7-8,-,-,CASSLGDVTKTQYF,TGTGCCAGCAGCTTAGGAGATGTGACAAAGACCCAGTACTTC
TRBJ2-7,TRBV6-5,-,TRBD1,CASSYSGTGRMGEQYF,TGTGCCAGCAGTTACTCCGGGACAGGGAGGATGGGCGAGCAGTACTTC
TRBJ1-2,TRBV30,few,-,CAWSVRGVEGYTF,TGTGCCTGGAGTGTACGGGGGGTGGAGGGCTACACCTTC
TRBJ1-6,TRBV9,-,-,CASSSTGTQNSPLHF,TGTGCCAGCAGCTCCACCGGGACTCAAAATTCACCCCTCCACTTT
TRBJ1-2,TRBV7-8,-,-,CASSLGGYGYTF,TGTGCCAGCAGCTTAGGCGGCTATGGCTACACCTTC
TRBJ2-7,TRBV5-4,-,TRBD1,CASSPGQGLEGQYF,TGTGCCAGCAGCCCAGGACAGGGTTTGGAGGGGCAGTACTTC
TRBJ2-3,TRBV4-2,-,TRBD2,CASSRGERESQYF,TGTGCCAGCAGCCGGGGTGAGCGGGAGAGTCAGTATTTT